A selection of T cell receptor beta chains follows, all from one sample in a study of T cell responses to AZD1222 COVID-19 vaccine. The protocol was immunoSEQ multiplex PCR, while the TCRdb copy is restricted to in-frame clones and leaves out a portion. The sample yields some 130,000 clones, about 93% seen once. The input for sequencing was peripheral blood, taken on day 0 of AZD1222 vaccination. The receptors derive from an adult in good health. The CDR3 runs from the conserved cysteine through the conserved F or W. D genes are given only for firm matches. Size values are once, few and many counts, or a class for expanded clones, and some rows have none.

TRBD2	TRBV6-5	TRBJ2-3	16	.	TGTGCCAGCAGTAACTTAGCGGGAACAAGCACAGATACGCAGTATTTT	CASSNLAGTSTDTQYF
.	TRBV5-4	TRBJ1-1	13	.	TGTGCCAGCAGCTTACAGCCAAACACTGAAGCTTTCTTT	CASSLQPNTEAFF
TRBD2	TRBV9	TRBJ2-1	16	.	TGTGCCAGCAGCGTAGTACCGGGAGGGCGAAACAATGAGCAGTTCTTC	CASSVVPGGRNNEQFF
TRBD2	TRBV3-1/TRBV3-2	TRBJ2-3	16	once	TGTGCCAGCAGCCAAGAGTTGCGGGAGCCTGTGGATACGCAGTATTTT	CASSQELREPVDTQYF
TRBD1	TRBV5-6	TRBJ1-3	16	.	TGTGCCAGCAGCTTCCGGACAGGCGTCTCTGGAAACACCATATATTTT	CASSFRTGVSGNTIYF
TRBD1	TRBV6-5	TRBJ1-2	13	.	TGTGCCAGCAGAATGACAGGGGACCATGGCTACACCTTC	CASRMTGDHGYTF
TRBD1	TRBV6-5	TRBJ1-5	12	.	TGTGCCACGGGACAGGGGGATCAGCCCCAGCATTTT	CATGQGDQPQHF
TRBD1	TRBV7-6	TRBJ1-6	18	.	TGTGCCAGCAGCCGACGAAGCCGGGACAGGGGGCTTAATTCACCCCTCCACTTT	CASSRRSRDRGLNSPLHF
.	TRBV30	TRBJ2-7	13	.	TGTGCCTGGGCGGGTAGTTTCGCCTACGAGCAGTACTTC	CAWAGSFAYEQYF
.	TRBV18	TRBJ2-7	13	.	TGTGCCAGCTCACCACGGGGAACCTACGAGCAGTACTTC	CASSPRGTYEQYF
TRBD1	TRBV29-1	TRBJ2-5	13	.	TGCAGCGTTAACGGGGACAGGGGGGAGACCCAGTACTTC	CSVNGDRGETQYF
.	TRBV4-1	TRBJ2-3	17	.	TGCGCCAGCAGCCAAGATTTAACCCTCCGGGGCACAGATACGCAGTATTTT	CASSQDLTLRGTDTQYF
.	TRBV19	TRBJ2-7	15	once	TGTGCCAGTAGTATACTCGCTGATTCGAACTACGAGCAGTACTTC	CASSILADSNYEQYF
.	TRBV5-1	TRBJ2-4	17	.	TGCGCCAGCAGCTTGGAGGTAGGGTTGGCCGCAGGAAACATTCAGTACTTC	CASSLEVGLAAGNIQYF
TRBD1	TRBV7-2	TRBJ2-1	15	.	TGTGCCAGCAGCTACTACAGGGGTATCTACAATGAGCAGTTCTTC	CASSYYRGIYNEQFF
.	TRBV25-1	TRBJ1-5	13	.	TGTGCCAGCAGTGAAGGGAGAGGACGGCCCCAGCATTTT	CASSEGRGRPQHF
.	TRBV3-1/TRBV3-2	TRBJ2-3	16	few	TGTGCCAGCAGCCAAGGTGCCGGGGGTTTTGGTGATACGCAGTATTTT	CASSQGAGGFGDTQYF
.	TRBV28	TRBJ1-2	13	.	TGTGCCAGCAGTGGGGTCGGCGGGAGTGGCTACACCTTC	CASSGVGGSGYTF
.	TRBV19	TRBJ2-1	14	.	TGTGCCAGTAAACTCGGGGCCCCGGACAATGAGCAGTTCTTC	CASKLGAPDNEQFF
.	TRBV5-1	TRBJ1-5	13	.	TGCGCCAGCAGCTTGGACGGAAATCAGCCCCAGCATTTT	CASSLDGNQPQHF
.	TRBV20-1	TRBJ2-7	11	.	TGCAGTGCTAGAGGTCGCTACGAGCAGTACTTC	CSARGRYEQYF
.	TRBV6-7	TRBJ2-3	15	.	TGTGCCAGCACCCACCCCTGGACTTGCACAGATACGCAGTATTTT	CASTHPWTCTDTQYF
TRBD1	TRBV11-3	TRBJ1-3	14	.	TGTGCCAGCAGCACCAGGGGGTCGGGAAACACCATATATTTT	CASSTRGSGNTIYF
.	TRBV28	TRBJ2-3	14	.	TGTGCCAGCAGTTCGGCGGGGACCACAGATACGCAGTATTTT	CASSSAGTTDTQYF
TRBD2	TRBV7-2	TRBJ2-7	14	once	TGTGCCAGCAGCCATGGGACTAGAGGCTACGAGCAGTACTTC	CASSHGTRGYEQYF
.	TRBV28	TRBJ1-5	13	.	TGTGCCAGCAGTTGGGGCAGCCTTCAGCCCCAGCATTTT	CASSWGSLQPQHF
TRBD1	TRBV5-1	TRBJ1-1	17	.	TGCGCCAGCAAACTCCAGGGGGGACAAGTGACGAACACTGAAGCTTTCTTT	CASKLQGGQVTNTEAFF
.	TRBV6-5	TRBJ2-7	13	.	TGTGCCAGCAGTTGGGATCTACGAGTGGGACAGTACTTC	CASSWDLRVGQYF
.	TRBV12-5	TRBJ2-1	15	.	TGTGCCACTAGTGGAACAGGGCTGGACTACAATGAGCAGTTCTTC	CATSGTGLDYNEQFF
.	TRBV6-2/TRBV6-3	TRBJ1-1	14	.	TGTGCCAGCAGCGCCTTACGGGGAGGCACTGAAGCTTTCTTT	CASSALRGGTEAFF
TRBD2	TRBV19	TRBJ2-7	15	.	TGTGCCAGTAGCTCGGGGCTAGCGGGGACCTACGAGCAGTACTTC	CASSSGLAGTYEQYF
.	TRBV10-3	TRBJ1-3	16	.	TGTGCCATCAGTGACCTTGGGGTTCGATGGGGAAACACCATATATTTT	CAISDLGVRWGNTIYF